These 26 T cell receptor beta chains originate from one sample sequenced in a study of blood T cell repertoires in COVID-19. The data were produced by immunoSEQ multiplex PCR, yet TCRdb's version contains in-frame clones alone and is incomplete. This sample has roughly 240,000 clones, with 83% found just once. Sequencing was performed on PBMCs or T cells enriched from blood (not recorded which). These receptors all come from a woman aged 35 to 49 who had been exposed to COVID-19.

CDR3 loop: CASSIAGTSGQETQYF. The CDR3 DNA follows: TGCGCCAGCAGCATCGCCGGGACTAGCGGCCAAGAGACCCAGTACTTC. This rearrangement joins TRBV5-1 to TRBJ2-5; 11 bases fit TRBD2. The CDR3 extends over 16 amino acids. Unmatched junction bases numbered 6, after V lost 4 bases and J lost 1 base. Germline CDR1 and CDR2: SGHRS and YFSETQ.

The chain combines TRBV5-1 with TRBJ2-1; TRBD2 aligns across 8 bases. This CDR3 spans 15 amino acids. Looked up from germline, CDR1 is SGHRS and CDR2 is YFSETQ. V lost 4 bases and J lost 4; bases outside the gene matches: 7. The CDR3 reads CASSNERGRYNEQFF. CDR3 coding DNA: TGCGCCAGCAGCAACGAGCGGGGGCGTTACAATGAGCAGTTCTTC.

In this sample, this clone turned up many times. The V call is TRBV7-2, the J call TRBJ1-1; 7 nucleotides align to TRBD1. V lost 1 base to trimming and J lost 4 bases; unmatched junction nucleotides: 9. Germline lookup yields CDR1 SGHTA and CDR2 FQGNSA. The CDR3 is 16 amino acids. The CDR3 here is CASSLVGTGATTEAFF. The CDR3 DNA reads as TGTGCCAGCAGCTTAGTGGGTACAGGGGCGACCACTGAAGCTTTCTTT.

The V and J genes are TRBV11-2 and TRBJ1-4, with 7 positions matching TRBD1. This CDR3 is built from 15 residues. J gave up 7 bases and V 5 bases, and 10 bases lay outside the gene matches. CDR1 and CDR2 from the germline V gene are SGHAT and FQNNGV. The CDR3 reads CASSRRQGRGEKLFF. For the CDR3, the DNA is TGTGCCAGCAGCCGAAGACAGGGTAGGGGTGAAAAACTGTTTTTT.

CDR3 sequence reads: CASSFLGGQGGSPLHF. The CDR3 DNA reads as TGTGCCAGCAGTTTTTTGGGGGGACAGGGGGGATCACCCCTCCACTTT. The rearrangement joins TRBV28 to TRBJ1-6; 11 bases line up with TRBD1. The CDR3 consists of 16 residues. The germline gives CDR1 MDHEN, CDR2 SYDVKM. The V and J ends lost 3 bases and 10 bases, in that order; junction bases with no gene match: 8.

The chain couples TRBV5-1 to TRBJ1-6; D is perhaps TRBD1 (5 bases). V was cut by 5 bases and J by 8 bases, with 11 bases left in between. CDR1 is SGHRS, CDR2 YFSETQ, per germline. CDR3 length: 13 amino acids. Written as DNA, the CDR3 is TGCGCCAGCAGACCGGAGGGGTATTCACCCCTCCACTTT. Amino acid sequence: CASRPEGYSPLHF.

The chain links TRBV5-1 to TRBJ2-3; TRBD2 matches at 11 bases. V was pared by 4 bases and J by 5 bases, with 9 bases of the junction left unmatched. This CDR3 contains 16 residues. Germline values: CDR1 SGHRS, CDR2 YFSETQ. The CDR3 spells CASSTLSGGARDTQYF. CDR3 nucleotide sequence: TGCGCCAGCAGCACCCTTAGCGGGGGGGCAAGAGATACGCAGTATTTT.

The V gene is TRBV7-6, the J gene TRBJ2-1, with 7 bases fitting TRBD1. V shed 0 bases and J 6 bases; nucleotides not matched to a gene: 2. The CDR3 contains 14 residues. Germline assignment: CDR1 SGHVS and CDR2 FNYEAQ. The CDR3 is CASSLAGGLNEQFF. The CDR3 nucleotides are TGTGCCAGCAGCTTAGCAGGGGGCCTCAATGAGCAGTTCTTC.

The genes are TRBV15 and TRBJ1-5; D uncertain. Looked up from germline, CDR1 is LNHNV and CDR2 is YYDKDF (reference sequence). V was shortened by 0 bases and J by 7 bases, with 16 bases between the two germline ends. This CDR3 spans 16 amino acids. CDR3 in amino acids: CATSRDLVSNGQPQHF. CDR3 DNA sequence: TGTGCCACCAGCAGAGATCTGGTCAGCAACGGGCAGCCCCAGCATTTT.

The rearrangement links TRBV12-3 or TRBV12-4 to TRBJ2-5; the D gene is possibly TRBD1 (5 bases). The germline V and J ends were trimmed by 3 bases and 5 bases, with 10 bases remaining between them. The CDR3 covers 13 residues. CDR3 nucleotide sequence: TGTGCCAGCAGTTTGAGCAGGGTGGAGACCCAGTACTTC. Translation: CASSLSRVETQYF.

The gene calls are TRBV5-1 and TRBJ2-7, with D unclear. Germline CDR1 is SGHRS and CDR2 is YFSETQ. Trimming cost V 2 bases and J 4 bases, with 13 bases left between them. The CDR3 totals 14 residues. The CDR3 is CASSLRTVPYEQYF. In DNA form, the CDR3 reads TGCGCCAGCAGCTTACGTACAGTACCTTACGAGCAGTACTTC.

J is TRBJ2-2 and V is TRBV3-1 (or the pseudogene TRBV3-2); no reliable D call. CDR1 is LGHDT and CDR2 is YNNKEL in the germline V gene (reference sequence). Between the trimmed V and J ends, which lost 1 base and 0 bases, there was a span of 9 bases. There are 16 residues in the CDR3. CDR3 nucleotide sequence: TGTGCCAGCAGCCAAGTTGCGGCCCCGAACACCGGGGAGCTGTTTTTT. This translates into CASSQVAAPNTGELFF.

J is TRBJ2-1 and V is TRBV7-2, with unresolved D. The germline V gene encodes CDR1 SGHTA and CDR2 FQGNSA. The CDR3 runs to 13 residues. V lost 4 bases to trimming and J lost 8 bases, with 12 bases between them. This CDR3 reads CASSSSFRDEQFF. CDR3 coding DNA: TGTGCCAGCAGCTCATCGTTCCGGGATGAGCAGTTCTTC.

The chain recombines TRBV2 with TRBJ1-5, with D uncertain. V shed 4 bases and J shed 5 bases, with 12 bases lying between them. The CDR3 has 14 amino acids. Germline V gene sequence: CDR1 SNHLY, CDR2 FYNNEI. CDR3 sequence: CASSGLYLDQPQHF. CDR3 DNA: TGTGCCAGCAGTGGCCTATACTTAGATCAGCCCCAGCATTTT.

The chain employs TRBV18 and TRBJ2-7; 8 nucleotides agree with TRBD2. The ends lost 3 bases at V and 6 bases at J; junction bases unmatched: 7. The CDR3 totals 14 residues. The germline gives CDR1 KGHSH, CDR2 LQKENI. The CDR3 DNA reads TGTGCCAGCTCACCCGGGGGGGAAGGGGTCGAGCAGTACTTC. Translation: CASSPGGEGVEQYF.

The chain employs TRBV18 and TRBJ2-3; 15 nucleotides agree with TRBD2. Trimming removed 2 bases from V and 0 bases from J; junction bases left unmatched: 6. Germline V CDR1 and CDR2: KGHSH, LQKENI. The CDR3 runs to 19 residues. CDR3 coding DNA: TGTGCCAGCTCACCATCCCGGACTAGCGGGGGGGCTAGCACAGATACGCAGTATTTT. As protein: CASSPSRTSGGASTDTQYF.

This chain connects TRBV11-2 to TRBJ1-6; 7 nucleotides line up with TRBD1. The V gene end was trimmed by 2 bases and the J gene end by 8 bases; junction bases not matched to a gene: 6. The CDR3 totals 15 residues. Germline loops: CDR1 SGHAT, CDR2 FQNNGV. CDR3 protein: CASSLPSTGHSPLHF. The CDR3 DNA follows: TGTGCCAGCAGCTTACCCTCGACAGGGCATTCACCCCTCCACTTT.

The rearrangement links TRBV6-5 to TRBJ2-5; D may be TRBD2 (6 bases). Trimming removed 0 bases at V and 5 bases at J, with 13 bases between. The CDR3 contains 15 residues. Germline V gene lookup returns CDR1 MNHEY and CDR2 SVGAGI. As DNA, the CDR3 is TGTGCCAGCAGTTACTCGAGGGCGGGGTACGAGACCCAGTACTTC. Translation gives CASSYSRAGYETQYF.

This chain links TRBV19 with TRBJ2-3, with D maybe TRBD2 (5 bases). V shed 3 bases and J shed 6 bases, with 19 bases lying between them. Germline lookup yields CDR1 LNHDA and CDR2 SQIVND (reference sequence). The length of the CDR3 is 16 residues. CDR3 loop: CASSMRTLWFRDTQYF. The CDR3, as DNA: TGTGCCAGTAGTATGAGGACTCTATGGTTCAGGGATACGCAGTATTTT.

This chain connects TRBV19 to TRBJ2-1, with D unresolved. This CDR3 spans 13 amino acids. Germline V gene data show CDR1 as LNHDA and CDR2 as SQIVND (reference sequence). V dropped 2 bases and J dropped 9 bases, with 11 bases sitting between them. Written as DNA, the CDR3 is TGTGCCAGTAGTATATTTCTTTCGGGTGAGCAGTTCTTC. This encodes CASSIFLSGEQFF.

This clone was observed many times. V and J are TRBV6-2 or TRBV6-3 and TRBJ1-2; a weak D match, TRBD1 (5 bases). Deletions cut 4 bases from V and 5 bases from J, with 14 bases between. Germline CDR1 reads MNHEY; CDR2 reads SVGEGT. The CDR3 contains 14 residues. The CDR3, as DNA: TGTGCCAGCAGTTCCAGGGCGCCTATGTATGGCTACACCTTC. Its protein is CASSSRAPMYGYTF.

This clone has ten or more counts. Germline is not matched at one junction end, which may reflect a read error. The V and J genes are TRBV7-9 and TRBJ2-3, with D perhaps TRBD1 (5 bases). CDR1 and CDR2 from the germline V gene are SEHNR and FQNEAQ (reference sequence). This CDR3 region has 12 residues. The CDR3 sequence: CASSPDTYTQYF. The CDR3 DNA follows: TGTGCCAGCAGCCCGGACACATATACGCAGTATTTT.

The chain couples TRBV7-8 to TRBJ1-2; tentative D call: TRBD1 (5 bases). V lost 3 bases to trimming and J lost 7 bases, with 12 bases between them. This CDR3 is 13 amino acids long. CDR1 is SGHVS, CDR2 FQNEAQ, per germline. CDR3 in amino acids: CASSFTGGVGYTF. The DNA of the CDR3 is TGTGCCAGCAGCTTCACAGGAGGGGTTGGCTACACCTTC.

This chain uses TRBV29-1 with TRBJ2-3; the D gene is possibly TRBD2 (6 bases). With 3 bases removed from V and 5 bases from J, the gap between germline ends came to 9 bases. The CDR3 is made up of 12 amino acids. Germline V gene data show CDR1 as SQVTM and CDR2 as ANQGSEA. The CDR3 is CSVEPAGDTQYF. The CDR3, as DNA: TGCAGCGTTGAGCCAGCGGGAGATACGCAGTATTTT.

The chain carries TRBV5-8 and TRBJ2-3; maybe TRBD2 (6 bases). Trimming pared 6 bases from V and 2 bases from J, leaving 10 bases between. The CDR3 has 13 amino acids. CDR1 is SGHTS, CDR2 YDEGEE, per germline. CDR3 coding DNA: TGTGCCAGCACCACTAGCATCACAGATACGCAGTATTTT. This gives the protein CASTTSITDTQYF.

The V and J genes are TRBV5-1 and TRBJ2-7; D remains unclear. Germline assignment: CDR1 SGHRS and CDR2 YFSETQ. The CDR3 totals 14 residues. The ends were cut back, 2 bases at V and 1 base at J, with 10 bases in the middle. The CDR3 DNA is TGCGCCAGCAGCTTTATGGGCAGTTCCTACGAGCAGTACTTC. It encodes CASSFMGSSYEQYF.